A selection of T cell receptor beta chains follows, all from one sample in a study of T cell responses to AZD1222 COVID-19 vaccine. Repertoires were generated with immunoSEQ multiplex PCR, while TCRdb's copy carries only in-frame clones and drops some. This table has over 100,000 clones, 85% to 90% appearing once. The sequences come from peripheral blood, collected on day 0 of AZD1222 vaccination. These receptors came from an adult in good health. CDR3s include the opening cysteine and the closing phenylalanine or tryptophan. D genes are given only for firm matches. The size of a clone is reported for some rows only, either as once, few or many, or as a class for expanded clones.

abundance: -
j_gene: TRBJ1-1
v_gene: TRBV5-8
d_gene: TRBD1
CDR3aa: CASNFRQGTEAFF

abundance: few
j_gene: TRBJ2-7
v_gene: TRBV29-1
d_gene: -
CDR3aa: CSVEGAQGYEQYF

abundance: -
j_gene: TRBJ2-7
v_gene: TRBV19
d_gene: TRBD1
CDR3aa: CASSRQGANEQYF

abundance: -
j_gene: TRBJ2-7
v_gene: TRBV6-6
d_gene: TRBD1
CDR3aa: CASSYSGTDISYEQYF

abundance: -
j_gene: TRBJ1-5
v_gene: TRBV19
d_gene: TRBD1
CDR3aa: CASSIGTAYNQPQHF

abundance: -
j_gene: TRBJ1-3
v_gene: TRBV6-5
d_gene: -
CDR3aa: CASSYAVSGNTIYF

abundance: -
j_gene: TRBJ2-1
v_gene: TRBV11-3
d_gene: -
CDR3aa: CASSFGNYNEQFF

abundance: few
j_gene: TRBJ1-6
v_gene: TRBV7-2
d_gene: TRBD1
CDR3aa: CASSQRTGGSSPLHF

abundance: -
j_gene: TRBJ1-6
v_gene: TRBV5-1
d_gene: -
CDR3aa: CASSLGQIYNSPLHF

abundance: -
j_gene: TRBJ2-3
v_gene: TRBV4-1
d_gene: TRBD1
CDR3aa: CASSHLDRDADTQYF

abundance: -
j_gene: TRBJ1-5
v_gene: TRBV2
d_gene: -
CDR3aa: CASSSPKQGLGQPQHF

abundance: -
j_gene: TRBJ2-7
v_gene: TRBV2
d_gene: -
CDR3aa: CASSDSYEQYF

abundance: -
j_gene: TRBJ1-6
v_gene: TRBV6-6
d_gene: -
CDR3aa: CASSPPRARHNSPLHF

abundance: -
j_gene: TRBJ2-7
v_gene: TRBV5-1
d_gene: -
CDR3aa: CASSLAQGSRYEQYF

abundance: -
j_gene: TRBJ1-4
v_gene: TRBV19
d_gene: -
CDR3aa: CASSRTTNEKLFF

abundance: -
j_gene: TRBJ1-2
v_gene: TRBV12-3/TRBV12-4
d_gene: -
CDR3aa: CASSFAGTGYTF

abundance: -
j_gene: TRBJ1-1
v_gene: TRBV7-9
d_gene: -
CDR3aa: CASSRRQGSRTEAFF

abundance: -
j_gene: TRBJ1-2
v_gene: TRBV29-1
d_gene: TRBD1
CDR3aa: CSVVGQDNNYGYTF

abundance: -
j_gene: TRBJ1-3
v_gene: TRBV6-5
d_gene: TRBD1
CDR3aa: CASSTVQGANTIYF

abundance: -
j_gene: TRBJ1-2
v_gene: TRBV6-5
d_gene: TRBD1
CDR3aa: CASSSTGGDYGYTF

abundance: -
j_gene: TRBJ1-4
v_gene: TRBV30
d_gene: -
CDR3aa: CAWAGTALNEKLFF

abundance: -
j_gene: TRBJ2-7
v_gene: TRBV5-4
d_gene: -
CDR3aa: CASSSGGDRVREQYF

abundance: -
j_gene: TRBJ1-5
v_gene: TRBV7-2
d_gene: -
CDR3aa: CASSLGAGTSQHF

abundance: -
j_gene: TRBJ1-1
v_gene: TRBV2
d_gene: -
CDR3aa: CASIDMGVFSSSTEAFF

abundance: few
j_gene: TRBJ1-5
v_gene: TRBV2
d_gene: -
CDR3aa: CASRAQGLQPQHF

abundance: -
j_gene: TRBJ2-5
v_gene: TRBV5-1
d_gene: TRBD1
CDR3aa: CASSSTQGQGSETQYF

abundance: -
j_gene: TRBJ2-2
v_gene: TRBV7-6
d_gene: -
CDR3aa: CASSLVAGSRSGELFF

abundance: -
j_gene: TRBJ1-2
v_gene: TRBV6-5
d_gene: -
CDR3aa: CASSYSTGSHYGYTF

abundance: -
j_gene: TRBJ1-1
v_gene: TRBV4-3
d_gene: -
CDR3aa: CASSQYTGSPDGAFF

abundance: -
j_gene: TRBJ1-2
v_gene: TRBV6-5
d_gene: -
CDR3aa: CASSYGVEGYTF

abundance: few
j_gene: TRBJ1-1
v_gene: TRBV12-3/TRBV12-4
d_gene: -
CDR3aa: CASVRRNTEAFF

abundance: once
j_gene: TRBJ2-7
v_gene: TRBV7-9
d_gene: -
CDR3aa: CASSREGVEGVEQYF

abundance: -
j_gene: TRBJ1-2
v_gene: TRBV21-1
d_gene: -
CDR3aa: CASGGAGYTF

abundance: -
j_gene: TRBJ1-1
v_gene: TRBV6-5
d_gene: -
CDR3aa: CASSYGHSGGEAFF

abundance: -
j_gene: TRBJ1-5
v_gene: TRBV6-5
d_gene: TRBD1
CDR3aa: CASSLGTGSQPQHF

abundance: -
j_gene: TRBJ2-7
v_gene: TRBV9
d_gene: -
CDR3aa: CASSVQGLPYEQYF

abundance: once
j_gene: TRBJ1-1
v_gene: TRBV11-3
d_gene: TRBD1
CDR3aa: CASSIGTGNTEAFF

abundance: -
j_gene: TRBJ2-7
v_gene: TRBV4-3
d_gene: -
CDR3aa: CASSQLGGEQYF

abundance: -
j_gene: TRBJ2-7
v_gene: TRBV20-1
d_gene: -
CDR3aa: CSARDHEQYF

abundance: -
j_gene: TRBJ2-1
v_gene: TRBV11-2
d_gene: -
CDR3aa: CASSFYVAEQFF

abundance: -
j_gene: TRBJ2-2
v_gene: TRBV29-1
d_gene: TRBD1
CDR3aa: CSGGQGTGELFF

abundance: -
j_gene: TRBJ1-4
v_gene: TRBV6-5
d_gene: -
CDR3aa: CASSWALNEKLFF

abundance: -
j_gene: TRBJ2-1
v_gene: TRBV7-2
d_gene: TRBD1
CDR3aa: CASSSDRDHEQFF

abundance: few
j_gene: TRBJ1-2
v_gene: TRBV29-1
d_gene: -
CDR3aa: CSVRQGDQINYGYTF

abundance: -
j_gene: TRBJ2-1
v_gene: TRBV7-6
d_gene: -
CDR3aa: CASSLEGGPYNEQFF

abundance: -
j_gene: TRBJ2-2
v_gene: TRBV5-1
d_gene: TRBD1
CDR3aa: CASSFRATGPGELFF

abundance: -
j_gene: TRBJ1-6
v_gene: TRBV4-3
d_gene: TRBD1
CDR3aa: CASSHPGQGAVGSPLHF

abundance: -
j_gene: TRBJ2-1
v_gene: TRBV6-2/TRBV6-3
d_gene: -
CDR3aa: CASSRGYEQFF

abundance: -
j_gene: TRBJ1-6
v_gene: TRBV5-1
d_gene: -
CDR3aa: CASSTLGRGESPLHF

abundance: -
j_gene: TRBJ1-4
v_gene: TRBV7-2
d_gene: -
CDR3aa: CASSYPRDALGKLFF

abundance: -
j_gene: TRBJ2-7
v_gene: TRBV5-1
d_gene: TRBD2
CDR3aa: CASGDSGGLSYEQYF

abundance: few
j_gene: TRBJ1-5
v_gene: TRBV28
d_gene: -
CDR3aa: CASTHNPLRRSSNQPQHF